What follows describes a single T cell receptor beta chain. Its antigen is undetermined. Amplification of TCR beta CDR3 regions used RNA as the template. In the first-round RT-PCR of the TCR CDR3, the HTBI primer set was used. A single record per CDR3 protein comes from TCRdb applying MiXCR to the multiplex PCR reads. The sample includes more than 500,000 distinct CDR3 sequences, about 17% seen only once; the top ten take 3% to 4%. Uncontrolled infection, other autoimmune disease, pregnancy or lactation barred patients from enrollment. The data were taken from a study of T cells in Graves' hyperthyroidism and ophthalmopathy. Whole-study findings and limits: Most clonotypes that expanded in the thyroid above 0.001 also showed up in blood.

V shed 8 bases, J shed 1 base, and the junction held 2 bases outside the gene matches. Looked up from germline, CDR1 is KGHSH and CDR2 is LQKENI. The CDR3 totals 13 residues. This chain uses TRBV18 with TRBJ1-3; 7 bases are a match to TRBD1. The origin of this receptor is a woman aged 25 to 39 with Graves' hyperthyroidism. The material sequenced was blood. CDR3 sequence reads: CASQQGSGNTIYF. The CDR3 DNA follows: TGTGCCAGCCAACAGGGGTCTGGAAACACCATATATTTT.